The 27 T cell receptor beta chains in this list originate from one sample, sequenced in a study of cytomegalovirus exposure and HLA in healthy donors. The PCR was carried out with 60 Vbeta primers and 13 Jbeta primers. Some clones are missing from TCRdb's copy, which holds only in-frame ones; the method was immunoSEQ multiplex PCR. The table has about 140,000 clones, about three quarters seen once. Sequenced material: PBMCs. These receptors were obtained from a woman aged 40 to 55 in good health and CMV-seronegative.

This clone was detected only once. CDR3 sequence: CASSFGRYTQYF. CDR3 in DNA: TGTGCCAGCAGTTTTGGCAGGTATACGCAGTATTTT. This sequence joins TRBV28 and TRBJ2-3; D call uncertain. Trimming removed 3 bases from V and 7 bases from J, with 8 bases in between. This CDR3 is 12 amino acids long. The germline V gene has CDR1 MDHEN and CDR2 SYDVKM.

V is TRBV28 and J is TRBJ1-2, with D perhaps TRBD1 (5 bases). Germline V CDR1 and CDR2: MDHEN, SYDVKM. The CDR3 is 13 amino acids. Trimming cost V 8 bases and J 4 bases, with 14 bases left between them. CDR3 residues: CASGTSWLYGYTF. CDR3 sequence (DNA): TGTGCCAGCGGGACTTCCTGGCTCTATGGCTACACCTTC.

This chain connects TRBV4-3 to TRBJ1-2; maybe TRBD1 (5 bases). Germline lookup yields CDR1 LGHNA and CDR2 YSLEER. This CDR3 has 15 amino acids. Trimming cost V 1 base and J 8 bases, with 17 bases left between them. The CDR3 reads CASSQAEGRRGGYTF. CDR3 DNA: TGCGCCAGCAGCCAAGCGGAGGGACGGCGAGGGGGCTACACCTTC.

The chain has TRBV5-1 and TRBJ1-5; D gene unclear. Trimming took off 2 bases at V and 1 base at J, with 19 bases between the two ends. CDR3 length equals 18 residues. Germline lookup yields CDR1 SGHRS and CDR2 YFSETQ. CDR3 in amino acids: CASSLYPVSGNSNQPQHF. CDR3 bases: TGCGCCAGCAGCTTATACCCAGTGTCGGGTAACAGCAATCAGCCCCAGCATTTT.

The chain recombines TRBV5-4 with TRBJ2-5; 8 bases fit TRBD2. Germline trimming cut 4 bases from V and 5 bases from J; bases unmatched to any gene: 10. This CDR3 has 15 residues. Germline-derived CDR1 and CDR2 are SGHNT and YYREEE (reference sequence). CDR3 nucleotide sequence: TGTGCCAGCAGCCCCGTCGCGGGGGGTTCGGAGACCCAGTACTTC. Protein product: CASSPVAGGSETQYF.

The CDR3 DNA follows: TGTGCCAGCAGCACACGGACAGGCTTAACCTACGAGCAGTACGTC. It yields the protein CASSTRTGLTYEQYV. The chain joins TRBV9 to TRBJ2-7; TRBD1 matches 7 bases. Germline V gene sequence: CDR1 SGDLS, CDR2 YYNGEE. This CDR3 is built from 15 residues. With V trimmed by 4 bases and J by 2 bases, 9 bases remained unmatched.

This clone was observed once. The CDR3 region is CASSLGAYVVGQGGTEAFF. The CDR3 bases are TGTGCCAGCAGCTTAGGTGCTTATGTTGTGGGACAGGGGGGCACTGAAGCTTTCTTT. The V and J genes are TRBV7-8 and TRBJ1-1; 11 bases agree with TRBD1. Looked up from germline, CDR1 is SGHVS and CDR2 is FQNEAQ. Germline trimming cut 1 base from V and 4 bases from J; bases unmatched to any gene: 14. The CDR3 sequence is 19 residues long.

This clone was recorded a few times. This chain links TRBV5-6 with TRBJ2-1, with TRBD1 identical over 8 bases. The CDR3 is 15 residues long. The trim removed 3 bases at V and 7 bases at J, leaving 9 bases unmatched. The V gene's germline CDR1 is SGHDT and CDR2 YYEEEE. The DNA of the CDR3 is TGTGCCAGCAGCTCAAGACAGGGGTATTGGAATGAGCAGTTCTTC. Its translation: CASSSRQGYWNEQFF.

This chain joins TRBV6-1 and TRBJ1-2, with a possible D match to TRBD1 (6 bases). Germline V gene lookup returns CDR1 MNHNS and CDR2 SASEGT. Trimming stripped 4 bases from V and 5 bases from J, with 11 bases between. The CDR3 extends over 13 amino acids. CDR3 nucleotides: TGTGCCAGCAGTGTAAGAGGGGGATATGGCTACACCTTC. Protein sequence: CASSVRGGYGYTF.

The CDR3 reads CASSFFQGGYEQYV. The CDR3 bases are TGTGCCAGCAGCTTTTTCCAGGGGGGTTACGAGCAGTACGTC. The V gene is TRBV5-6, the J gene TRBJ2-7, with a weak D call TRBD1 (7 bases). Germline loops: CDR1 SGHDT, CDR2 YYEEEE. The length of the CDR3 is 14 residues. V was cut by 2 bases and J by 4 bases, with 13 bases left in between.

V is TRBV2 and J is TRBJ2-1; TRBD2 aligns across 7 bases. The J segment lost 0 bases and the V segment lost 7 bases, leaving 12 bases of the junction unmatched. This CDR3 is 17 amino acids long. Germline V gene lookup returns CDR1 SNHLY and CDR2 FYNNEI. CDR3 in amino acids: CASTGPSAGSSYNEQFF. The DNA of the CDR3 is TGTGCCAGCACAGGACCCTCAGCGGGGAGCTCCTACAATGAGCAGTTCTTC.

The chain's CDR3 is CASSDGPGGTDTQYF. The CDR3 DNA is TGTGCCAGCAGCGACGGACCAGGAGGGACAGATACGCAGTATTTT. The rearrangement links TRBV9 to TRBJ2-3, with a weak D call TRBD2 (6 bases). The CDR3 runs 15 residues. Germline values: CDR1 SGDLS, CDR2 YYNGEE. V was cut by 3 bases and J by 3 bases, with 14 bases left in between.

A few counts support this clone. V gene TRBV2 combines with J gene TRBJ1-6, with a weak D call TRBD1 (5 bases). This CDR3 has 16 residues. CDR1 is SNHLY, CDR2 FYNNEI, per germline. Trimming left V 3 bases short and J 6 bases short, with 15 bases between. CDR3 DNA: TGTGCCAGCAGTGACCAGGGCCCGGCGGCTAATTCACCCCTCCACTTT. Protein: CASSDQGPAANSPLHF.

This chain links TRBV6-6 with TRBJ2-7, with a weak D call TRBD2 (5 bases). Germline V gene sequence: CDR1 MNHNY, CDR2 SVGAGI (reference sequence). The V end lost 6 bases, the J end lost 6 bases, and 15 bases lay between the germline ends. The CDR3 covers 13 residues. CDR3 sequence reads: CASSPGYGGEQYF. CDR3 DNA: TGTGCCAGCAGCCCCGGCTACGGAGGCGAGCAGTACTTC.

The chain combines TRBV7-6 with TRBJ2-1, with no clear D. Germline lookup yields CDR1 SGHVS and CDR2 FNYEAQ. V was pared by 1 base and J by 7 bases, with 11 bases between. The CDR3 sequence is 14 residues long. The CDR3 DNA reads TGTGCCAGCAGCTTAGGACCGACGGAGAATGAGCAGTTCTTC. It specifies CASSLGPTENEQFF.

This clone has only a few counts. This chain joins TRBV4-1 and TRBJ1-2; the D gene is possibly TRBD1 (5 bases). Per the germline V gene, CDR1 is MGHRA and CDR2 is YSYEKL. The CDR3 runs to 16 residues. V was shortened by 0 bases and J by 7 bases, with 18 bases between the two germline ends. CDR3 amino acids: CASSQEVRRGPSGYTF. The CDR3 nucleotides read TGCGCCAGCAGCCAAGAGGTTCGTAGGGGTCCCAGTGGCTACACCTTC.

The chain uses TRBV9 and TRBJ2-7, with D possibly being TRBD2 (6 bases). V shed 0 bases and J shed 6 bases, with 10 bases lying between them. CDR1 SGDLS and CDR2 YYNGEE come from the germline V gene. This CDR3 spans 13 amino acids. For the CDR3, the DNA is TGTGCCAGCAGCGTAGGTGGAGGGAGCGAGCAGTACTTC. It is translated as CASSVGGGSEQYF.

This chain connects TRBV9 to TRBJ2-1; 12 nucleotides line up with TRBD2. This CDR3 region has 15 residues. Trimming took 4 bases from V and 8 from J; bases not matched to a gene: 7. Germline CDR1 and CDR2: SGDLS and YYNGEE. The CDR3 spells CASSPWLAGGDEQFF. CDR3 DNA sequence: TGTGCCAGCAGCCCCTGGCTAGCGGGGGGGGATGAGCAGTTCTTC.

The gene calls are TRBV9 and TRBJ2-3; TRBD2 aligns across 7 bases. This CDR3 is built from 15 residues. From germline, CDR1 is SGDLS and CDR2 YYNGEE. V shed 4 bases, J shed 4 bases, and the junction held 9 bases outside the gene matches. The CDR3 sequence is CASSTAGNRADTQYF. The CDR3 DNA sequence: TGTGCCAGCAGCACAGCGGGGAACCGAGCAGATACGCAGTATTTT.

This clone was detected once. This chain joins TRBV13 and TRBJ1-2; TRBD1 matches at 12 bases. This CDR3 contains 14 residues. V shed 5 bases, J shed 10 bases, and the junction held 8 bases outside the gene matches. Germline V gene lookup returns CDR1 PRHDT and CDR2 FYEKMQ (reference sequence). CDR3 bases: TGTGCCAGCAGCCCCCCCGGGACAGGGGGCGACTACACCTTC. It specifies CASSPPGTGGDYTF. Full variable domain (rest looked up from reference TRBV13 and TRBJ1-2): AAGVIQSPRHLIKEKRETATLKCYPIPRHDTVYWYQQGPGQDPQFLISFYEKMQSDKGSIPDRFSAQQFSDYHSELNMSSLELGDSALYFCASSPPGTGGDYTFGSGTRLTVV.

The rearrangement joins TRBV7-2 to TRBJ2-5; 9 bases line up with TRBD1. This CDR3 is 15 amino acids long. V gave up 5 bases and J gave up 5 bases; unmatched junction bases: 9. Germline V CDR1 and CDR2: SGHTA, FQGNSA. CDR3 protein: CASSLSQGAYETQYF. The CDR3 DNA follows: TGTGCCAGCAGCCTATCACAGGGGGCATATGAGACCCAGTACTTC.

The table lists this clone with a count of one. The chain joins TRBV9 to TRBJ2-1, with D maybe TRBD2 (5 bases). Looked up from germline, CDR1 is SGDLS and CDR2 is YYNGEE. The CDR3 contains 13 residues. V was cut by 3 bases and J by 3 bases, with 7 bases left in between. CDR3 loop: CASSARDYNEQFF. The CDR3 DNA is TGTGCCAGCAGCGCACGGGACTACAATGAGCAGTTCTTC. Complete variable domain (other parts from reference TRBV9 and TRBJ2-1): DSGVTQTPKHLITATGQRVTLRCSPRSGDLSVYWYQQSLDQGLQFLIQYYNGEERAKGNILERFSAQQFPDLHSELNLSSLELGDSALYFCASSARDYNEQFFGPGTRLTVL.

The table lists this clone with a count of one. As DNA, the CDR3 is TGTGCCACCAGCAGCCTCGGGGAGGGGAGGACTAATGAAAAACTGTTTTTT. Translation gives CATSSLGEGRTNEKLFF. This chain links TRBV15 with TRBJ1-4; tentatively, D is TRBD1 (5 bases). This CDR3 region has 17 residues. V was trimmed by 3 bases and J by 2 bases, leaving 16 bases between them. In germline, CDR1 is LNHNV, CDR2 YYDKDF (reference sequence).

The chain recombines TRBV2 with TRBJ2-3; TRBD2 matches 12 bases. The length of the CDR3 is 14 residues. In germline, CDR1 is SNHLY, CDR2 FYNNEI. Trimming at V came to 8 bases and at J to 5 bases, leaving 5 bases not matched to a gene. The CDR3 sequence: CASLAGGPRDTQYF. The CDR3 coding sequence is TGTGCCAGCCTAGCGGGGGGGCCGCGAGATACGCAGTATTTT.

The genes are TRBV4-3 and TRBJ2-3; the match to TRBD2 covers 7 bases. The CDR3 length is 15 residues. CDR1 is LGHNA and CDR2 is YSLEER in the germline V gene. J gave up 4 bases and V 0 bases, and 4 bases lay outside the gene matches. In DNA, the CDR3 is TGCGCCAGCAGCCAAGATTCAGCGGGGCCAGATACGCAGTATTTT. Its protein is CASSQDSAGPDTQYF.

The chain has TRBV14 and TRBJ2-1; 9 nucleotides align to TRBD2. Germline V gene sequence: CDR1 SGHDN, CDR2 FVKESK. The CDR3 runs 16 residues. The V segment lost 1 base and the J segment 6 bases; nucleotides outside the gene matches: 7. The CDR3 bases are TGTGCCAGCAGCCAAGCCCGGACTAGCGCACTCAATGAGCAGTTCTTC. As protein: CASSQARTSALNEQFF.

V and J are TRBV19 and TRBJ2-7; perhaps TRBD2 as D (5 bases). The CDR3 extends over 14 amino acids. Deletions cut 4 bases from V and 2 bases from J, with 12 bases between. Germline CDR1 is LNHDA and CDR2 is SQIVND (reference sequence). The CDR3 nucleotides read TGTGCCAGTAGTAGGGGAGCCGTAGCCTACGAGCAGTACTTC. The encoded protein is CASSRGAVAYEQYF.